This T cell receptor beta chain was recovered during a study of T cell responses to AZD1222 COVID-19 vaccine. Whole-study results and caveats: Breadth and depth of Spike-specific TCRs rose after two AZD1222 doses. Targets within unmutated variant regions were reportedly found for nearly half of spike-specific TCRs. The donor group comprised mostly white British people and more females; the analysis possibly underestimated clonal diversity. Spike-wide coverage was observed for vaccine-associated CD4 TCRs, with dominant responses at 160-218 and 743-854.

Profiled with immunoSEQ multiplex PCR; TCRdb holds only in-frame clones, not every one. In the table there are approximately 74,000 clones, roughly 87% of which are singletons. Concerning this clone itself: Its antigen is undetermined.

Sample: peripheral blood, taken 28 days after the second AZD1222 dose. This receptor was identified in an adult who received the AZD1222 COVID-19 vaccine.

The CDR3: CASSAFHGPGELFF. CDR3 in DNA: TGTGCCAGCAGCGCCTTCCACGGTCCCGGGGAGCTGTTTTTT. J is TRBJ2-2 and V is TRBV9; D unclear. Trimming stripped 3 bases from V and 6 bases from J, with 12 bases between. Germline V gene sequence: CDR1 SGDLS, CDR2 YYNGEE. CDR3 size: 14 residues.